Listed here is a single TCR beta chain. Original methodology: Estimated nucleated cell counts came from reference gene primer amplification. Libraries were prepared by immunoSEQ multiplex PCR; TCRdb keeps only in-frame clonotypes and omits some of them. The DNA was the basis for D and trimming; V, J and clone size are from that table. The sample carries over 60,000 clones, 85% to 90% recorded once. The CDR3 loop spans 16 amino acids. The V end was cut by 1 base, the J end by 3 bases, with 16 bases between. Germline V gives CDR1 SGHAT, CDR2 FQNNGV. This record comes from a study of blood T cell repertoires in COVID-19.

V gene TRBV11-2 combines with J gene TRBJ2-7; D remains unclear. The TCR sequence derives from a woman between 45 and 60 years old with active COVID-19. The specimen was peripheral blood. The CDR3 DNA reads TGTGCCAGCAGCTTAGCGTTGTTAGGCAGGTTCTACGAGCAGTACTTC. It is translated as CASSLALLGRFYEQYF.